This T cell receptor beta chain was identified during a study of blood T cell repertoires in COVID-19. About the study: The origin of the acute and convalescent COVID-19 samples was the United States, Italy and Spain. PBMCs, B-cell-depleted T cells, or T cells provided the cDNA or gDNA that made up the material.

The V gene end was trimmed by 3 bases and the J gene end by 10 bases; junction bases not matched to a gene: 26. Germline V gene lookup returns CDR1 DFQATT and CDR2 SNEGSKA (reference sequence). The CDR3 is 20 amino acids. Data came from immunoSEQ multiplex PCR; TCRdb stores just in-frame clones and leaves some out. The table shows 140,000 to 150,000 clones, with about nine tenths occurring only once. Ages ranged from 18 to 89 years, with residence in about 23 US areas. Cohort 3 recovered donors had two negative PCRs, clearance, or symptom resolution. The material sequenced was PBMCs or T cells enriched from blood (not recorded which). The sequence was collected from a man aged 50-60 years who had recovered from COVID-19. The chain has TRBV20-1 and TRBJ1-6; 8 bases align to TRBD1. The CDR3, as DNA: TGCAGTGCTAGTTTGGGGCTCCGAGACAGGGGTTATTTTCAAGGGTCACCCCTCCACTTT. Translated: CSASLGLRDRGYFQGSPLHF.